The sequence of this T cell receptor (beta chain) was determined in a study of blood T cell repertoires in COVID-19. For the study at large: From T cells, B-cell-depleted T cells, or PBMCs came the material, which was cDNA or gDNA.

This clone is a singleton in its sample. The CDR3 sequence is 14 residues long. Germline V gene data show CDR1 as LNHDA and CDR2 as SQIVND (reference sequence). J gave up 3 bases and V 6 bases, and 6 bases lay outside the gene matches. Grouping used clinical history reported by participants in a survey and questionnaire. The study counted Cohort 3 donors as recovered given two negative PCRs, clearance, or symptom resolution. Methods used by the authors: For nucleated cells, counts were estimated from reference gene primer amplification. Using immunoSEQ multiplex PCR, the repertoire was profiled, and TCRdb retains in-frame clones only, with some absent. Clonal size and the V and J genes are those of that table, whereas D and trimming came from the DNA. The sample lists about 370,000 clones, roughly 86% occurring once.

This receptor was taken from a woman aged 30 to 39 who had recovered from COVID-19. This chain joins TRBV19 and TRBJ2-7, with 9 bases aligning to TRBD1. Sequenced sample: PBMCs or T cells enriched from blood (not recorded which). The CDR3 bases are TGTGCCAGTAGCCACAGGGGACAGGGCTACGAGCAGTACTTC. It encodes CASSHRGQGYEQYF.